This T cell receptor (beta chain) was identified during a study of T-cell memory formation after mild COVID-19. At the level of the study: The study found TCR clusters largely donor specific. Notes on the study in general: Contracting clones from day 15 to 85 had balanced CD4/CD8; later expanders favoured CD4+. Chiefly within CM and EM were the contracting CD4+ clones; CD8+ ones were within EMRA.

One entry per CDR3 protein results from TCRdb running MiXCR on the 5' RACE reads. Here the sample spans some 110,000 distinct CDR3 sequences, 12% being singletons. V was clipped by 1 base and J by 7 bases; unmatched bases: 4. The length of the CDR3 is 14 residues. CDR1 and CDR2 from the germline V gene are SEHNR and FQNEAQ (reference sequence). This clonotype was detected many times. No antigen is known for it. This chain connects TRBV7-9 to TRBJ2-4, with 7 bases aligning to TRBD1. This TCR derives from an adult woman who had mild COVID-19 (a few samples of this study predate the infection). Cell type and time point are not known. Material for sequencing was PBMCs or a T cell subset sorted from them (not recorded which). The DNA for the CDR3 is TGTGCCAGCAGCTTAGGCAGGGGGTGGAACATTCAGTACTTC. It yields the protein CASSLGRGWNIQYF. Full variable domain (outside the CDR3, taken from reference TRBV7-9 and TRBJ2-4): DTGVSQNPRHKITKRGQNVTFRCDPISEHNRLYWYRQTLGQGPEFLTYFQNEAQLEKSRLLSDRFSAERPKGSFSTLEIQRTEQGDSAMYLCASSLGRGWNIQYFGAGTRLSVL.